This T cell receptor (beta chain) came from a study of radiotherapy plus CTLA-4 blockade in lung cancer. TCRdb keeps only in-frame clones here, not all; method: immunoSEQ multiplex PCR. Here the sample spans 25,000 to 35,000 clones, about 78% being singletons. The receptor comes from a human donor with non-small cell lung cancer who had stable disease on radiotherapy plus ipilimumab. This specimen was peripheral blood, taken from a patient treated with radiotherapy plus ipilimumab.

CDR3 region: CASSYTYSSTNEKLFF. The CDR3 nucleotides are TGTGCCAGCAGTTACACGTACAGCTCAACTAATGAAAAACTGTTTTTT. The chain joins TRBV6-5 to TRBJ1-4; D remains ambiguous. Germline V lookup: CDR1 MNHEY, CDR2 SVGAGI. This CDR3 spans 16 amino acids. The V and J ends lost 2 bases and 0 bases respectively, with 10 bases between them.